This T cell receptor (beta chain) is drawn from a study of blood T cell repertoires in COVID-19. Profiled with immunoSEQ multiplex PCR; TCRdb holds only in-frame clones, not every one. In the table there are about 210,000 clones, roughly 85% of which are singletons. The CDR3 covers 15 residues. The V segment lost 7 bases and the J segment 3 bases; nucleotides outside the gene matches: 7. CDR1 and CDR2 (germline): MNHEY, SVGAGI. The receptor comes from a woman between 40 and 55 years old with acute COVID-19. The chain links TRBV6-5 to TRBJ2-7, with 12 bases aligning to TRBD2. Material: PBMCs or T cells enriched from blood (not recorded which). The CDR3 DNA sequence: TGTGCCAGCACCCAGACTAGCGGGAGATTCTACGAGCAGTACTTC. Its protein is CASTQTSGRFYEQYF.